Presented here are 25 T cell receptor beta chains from one specimen sequenced in a study of blood T cell repertoires in COVID-19. The table came from immunoSEQ multiplex PCR; TCRdb's copy has only in-frame clones and leaves some out. Among approximately 100,000 clones listed, around nine tenths were seen once. The sequenced sample was peripheral blood. Every receptor here comes from a human donor in a cohort sampled during active COVID-19.

The rearrangement links TRBV4-2 to TRBJ2-7; tentatively, D is TRBD2 (6 bases). Between the trimmed V and J ends, which lost 4 bases and 8 bases, there was a span of 12 bases. The germline CDR1 and CDR2 sequences are LGHNA and YNFKEQ. CDR3 length: 12 amino acids. The CDR3 DNA reads TGTGCCAGCAGCCTGCGGGACTCTCAGCAGTACTTC. This encodes CASSLRDSQQYF.

This clone turned up a few times. A read error is likely, as this CDR3 ends without the conserved phenylalanine or tryptophan. No DNA is shown, since the ends of the CDR3 on it are uncertain; the CDR3 is the one TCRdb lists. The CDR3 here is CASRASGTLYL. The rearrangement joins TRBV6-5 to TRBJ1-4. The CDR3 is 11 amino acids long, termini counted. CDR1 and CDR2 (germline): MNHEY, SVGAGI.

The chain joins TRBV5-1 to TRBJ1-2, with a possible D match to TRBD1 (6 bases). There are 14 residues in the CDR3. V shed 0 bases and J shed 6 bases, with 12 bases lying between them. The V gene's germline CDR1 is SGHRS and CDR2 YFSETQ. CDR3 DNA: TGCGCCAGCAGCTTGGCCGGAACAGGGAATGGCTACACCTTC. This translates into CASSLAGTGNGYTF.

The rearrangement uses TRBV25-1 and TRBJ2-6, with 7 positions matching TRBD1. Germline lookup yields CDR1 MGHDK and CDR2 SYGVNS. The CDR3 totals 15 residues. V gave up 7 bases and J gave up 0 bases; unmatched junction bases: 3. CDR3 nucleotide sequence: TGTGCCAGCACCCGGGACAGCTCTGGGGCCAACGTCCTGACTTTC. Translated: CASTRDSSGANVLTF.

The chain employs TRBV7-6 and TRBJ1-3; D is perhaps TRBD1 (5 bases). Germline loops: CDR1 SGHVS, CDR2 FNYEAQ. The CDR3 has 16 amino acids. The V end was cut by 1 base, the J end by 0 bases, with 10 bases between. CDR3: CASSLVGTLSGNTIYF. CDR3 in DNA: TGTGCCAGCAGCTTAGTTGGGACTCTCTCTGGAAACACCATATATTTT. Drawing the rest from reference TRBV7-6 and TRBJ1-3, the complete variable domain is GAGVSQSPRYKVTKRGQDVALRCDPISGHVSLYWYRQALGQGPEFLTYFNYEAQQDKSGLPNDRFSAERPEGSISTLTIQRTEQRDSAMYRCASSLVGTLSGNTIYFGEGSWLTVV.

This sequence joins TRBV30 and TRBJ2-7; D perhaps matches TRBD1 (6 bases). The V gene's germline CDR1 is GTSNPN and CDR2 SVGIG (reference sequence). Between the trimmed V and J ends, which lost 4 bases and 6 bases, there was a span of 19 bases. The CDR3 contains 14 residues. The CDR3 sequence: CAWTPDSKLAEQYF. The CDR3 region has the DNA TGTGCCTGGACCCCGGACAGCAAATTAGCCGAGCAGTACTTC. Supplemented by reference TRBV30 and TRBJ2-7, the full variable domain reads SQTIHQWPATLVQPVGSPLSLECTVEGTSNPNLYWYRQAAGRGLQLLFYSVGIGQISSEVPQNLSASRPQDRQFILSSKKLLLSDSGFYLCAWTPDSKLAEQYFGPGTRLTVT.

The chain's CDR3 is CASSPDRGWTEAFF. CDR3 in DNA: TGCGCCAGCAGTCCCGACAGGGGTTGGACTGAAGCTTTCTTT. The rearrangement uses TRBV10-1 and TRBJ1-1; 8 positions match TRBD1. The CDR3 is made up of 14 amino acids. Per the germline V gene, CDR1 is WNHNN and CDR2 is SYGVQD (reference sequence). The J segment lost 5 bases and the V segment lost 5 bases, leaving 7 bases of the junction unmatched.

The chain has TRBV9 and TRBJ1-1; D is unresolved. Germline CDR1 reads SGDLS; CDR2 reads YYNGEE. This CDR3 has 12 residues. V shed 0 bases and J shed 11 bases, with 11 bases lying between them. CDR3 residues: CASSVGTTGAFF. In DNA form, the CDR3 reads TGTGCCAGCAGCGTAGGTACAACCGGGGCTTTCTTT.

J is TRBJ2-5 and V is TRBV30; 11 positions agree with TRBD2. V trimming: 3 bases; J trimming: 2 bases; junction bases outside the gene matches: 2. This CDR3 region has 14 residues. Germline-derived CDR1 and CDR2 are GTSNPN and SVGIG (reference sequence). CDR3 residues: CAWRASGGQETQYF. Written as DNA, the CDR3 is TGTGCCTGGAGGGCTAGCGGGGGGCAAGAGACCCAGTACTTC.

This clone was counted once. This rearrangement joins TRBV9 to TRBJ2-3, with 9 bases matching TRBD1. V gave up 4 bases and J gave up 1 base; unmatched junction bases: 4. This CDR3 has 15 amino acids. CDR1 is SGDLS and CDR2 is YYNGEE in the germline V gene. In DNA form, the CDR3 reads TGTGCCAGCAGCCCGACAGGGGGAGGCACAGATACGCAGTATTTT. Translation gives CASSPTGGGTDTQYF.

This chain uses TRBV27 with TRBJ2-7, with D possibly TRBD2 on 6 matching bases. The V end lost 0 bases, the J end lost 4 bases, and 19 bases lay between the germline ends. Per the germline V gene, CDR1 is MNHEY and CDR2 is SMNVEV (reference sequence). This CDR3 has 17 residues. CDR3 DNA: TGTGCCAGCAGTTTATCGGGAAGGTCGGACTACAAATACGAGCAGTACTTC. Amino acid sequence: CASSLSGRSDYKYEQYF.

The rearrangement uses TRBV7-8 and TRBJ1-4, with 7 nucleotides matching TRBD1. Germline trimming cut 1 base from V and 3 bases from J; bases unmatched to any gene: 5. The germline V gene has CDR1 SGHVS and CDR2 FQNEAQ. The CDR3 totals 16 residues. The CDR3 DNA is TGTGCCAGCAGCTTAGACCCAGGGGGACCTAATGAAAAACTGTTTTTT. It codes for CASSLDPGGPNEKLFF.

The gene calls are TRBV12-3 or TRBV12-4 and TRBJ2-2; D uncertain. This CDR3 is built from 12 residues. V lost 5 bases, J lost 5 bases, and 6 bases lay in between. The CDR3 here is CASSLRTGELFF. CDR3 DNA: TGTGCCAGCAGTCTACGGACCGGGGAGCTGTTTTTT.

The chain combines TRBV28 with TRBJ1-2; a weak D match, TRBD1 (5 bases). CDR1 is MDHEN, CDR2 SYDVKM, per germline. The CDR3 loop spans 13 amino acids. The V gene lost 3 bases and the J gene lost 2 bases, with 7 bases spanning the gap. The CDR3 DNA sequence: TGTGCCAGCAGTTTCCGGGGGAACTATGGCTACACCTTC. This sequence encodes CASSFRGNYGYTF.

As DNA, the CDR3 is TGCGCCACCAGAACAGGACCCAATCAGCCCCAGCATTTT. Translating it yields CATRTGPNQPQHF. This sequence joins TRBV5-1 and TRBJ1-5; a possible D gene is TRBD1 (5 bases). The CDR3 totals 13 residues. The V gene's germline CDR1 is SGHRS and CDR2 YFSETQ. With 9 bases removed from V and 3 bases from J, the gap between germline ends came to 13 bases.

The J gene is TRBJ2-3, the V gene TRBV27; possible D gene TRBD1, 6 bases. This CDR3 spans 17 amino acids. V was pared by 6 bases and J by 1 base, with 20 bases between. In germline, CDR1 is MNHEY, CDR2 SMNVEV (reference sequence). This chain's CDR3 is CASRRTLRDTRTDTQYF. CDR3 bases: TGTGCCAGCAGACGAACCCTACGGGACACCCGCACAGATACGCAGTATTTT.

Regarding this clone: The junction and the germline gene differ at one end; a read error may be behind it. This chain connects TRBV5-1 to TRBJ1-1, with no clear D. Germline-derived CDR1 and CDR2 are SGHRS and YFSETQ. CDR3 length: 15 amino acids. CDR3 in amino acids: CASSLLEGGNSEAFF. In DNA form, the CDR3 reads TGCGCCAGCAGCTTGCTCGAGGGAGGGAACTCTGAAGCTTTCTTT.

This clone was counted a single time. The genes are TRBV11-3 and TRBJ2-1; 16 positions agree with TRBD2. Looked up from germline, CDR1 is SGHNT and CDR2 is YENEEA. The CDR3 sequence is 16 residues long. J lost 8 bases, V lost 4 bases, and 5 bases had no gene match. As DNA, the CDR3 is TGTGCCAGCAGCTCGGGACTAGCGGGGGGGCTCGATGAGCAGTTCTTC. Protein: CASSSGLAGGLDEQFF.

The gene calls are TRBV9 and TRBJ2-2; a weak D match, TRBD1 (5 bases). The CDR3 totals 14 residues. Per germline, CDR1 SGDLS and CDR2 YYNGEE. V was clipped by 3 bases and J by 3 bases, with 9 bases between them. Written as DNA, the CDR3 is TGTGCCAGCAGCGAGGAAGGGGACACCGGGGAGCTGTTTTTT. Amino acids: CASSEEGDTGELFF.

This clone was counted once. The chain links TRBV18 to TRBJ1-3; D is undetermined. Germline V CDR1 and CDR2: KGHSH, LQKENI. Trimming stripped 10 bases from V and 4 bases from J, with 8 bases between. This CDR3 is 11 amino acids long. The CDR3 spells CATPRGNTIYF. CDR3 coding DNA: TGTGCCACCCCCAGGGGAAACACCATATATTTT.

This clone was recorded a few times. V is TRBV4-2 and J is TRBJ1-6, with 7 bases aligning to TRBD1. The CDR3 runs 20 residues. In germline, CDR1 is LGHNA, CDR2 YNFKEQ. V dropped 0 bases and J dropped 1; count of bases not matched to a gene: 12. CDR3 protein: CASSQDRDSAWGSYNSPLHF. In DNA, the CDR3 is TGTGCCAGCAGCCAAGATAGGGACAGCGCCTGGGGGTCCTATAATTCACCCCTCCACTTT.

In this sample, this clone turned up a few times. The V gene is TRBV6-1, the J gene TRBJ2-5; 8 nucleotides agree with TRBD2. Trimming cost V 2 bases and J 4 bases; bases outside gene matches: 6. The CDR3 has 15 amino acids. Germline V CDR1 and CDR2: MNHNS, SASEGT. CDR3 DNA sequence: TGTGCCAGCAGTGAAAGTAGCGGGGCCGGAGAGACCCAGTACTTC. It codes for CASSESSGAGETQYF.

The rearrangement uses TRBV9 and TRBJ1-6; D gene unclear. The V end lost 0 bases, the J end lost 7 bases, and 11 bases lay between the germline ends. The CDR3 spans 15 residues. Germline loops: CDR1 SGDLS, CDR2 YYNGEE. The DNA of the CDR3 is TGTGCCAGCAGCGTAGGTGGGCCGCGAAATTCACCCCTCCACTTT. Its protein product is CASSVGGPRNSPLHF.

The genes are TRBV27 and TRBJ1-2; no clear D. The germline CDR1 and CDR2 sequences are MNHEY and SMNVEV (reference sequence). The V gene lost 8 bases and the J gene lost 2 bases, with 18 bases spanning the gap. The CDR3 extends over 15 amino acids. The CDR3 DNA is TGTGCCAGCCGCCGGGGAGACGGACCAAACTATGGCTACACCTTC. Translation gives CASRRGDGPNYGYTF.

The V gene is TRBV28, the J gene TRBJ2-1; the match to TRBD2 covers 13 bases. The germline V gene has CDR1 MDHEN and CDR2 SYDVKM. This CDR3 spans 15 amino acids. J gave up 5 bases and V 4 bases, and 2 bases lay outside the gene matches. The chain's CDR3 is CASSSGTSGNNEQFF. The CDR3 nucleotides are TGTGCCAGCAGTTCCGGGACTAGCGGGAACAATGAGCAGTTCTTC.